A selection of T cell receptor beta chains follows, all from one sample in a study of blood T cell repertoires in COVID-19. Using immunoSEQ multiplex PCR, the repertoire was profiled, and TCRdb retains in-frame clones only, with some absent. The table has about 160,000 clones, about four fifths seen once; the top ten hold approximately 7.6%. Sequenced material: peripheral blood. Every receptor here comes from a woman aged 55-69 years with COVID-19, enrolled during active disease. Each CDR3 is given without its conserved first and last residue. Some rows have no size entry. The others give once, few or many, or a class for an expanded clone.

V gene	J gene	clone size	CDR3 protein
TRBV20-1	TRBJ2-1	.	SASSPGGRNEQF
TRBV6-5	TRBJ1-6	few	ASSGQGTGSPLH
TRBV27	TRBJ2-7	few	ASSLGWRQSSSYEQY
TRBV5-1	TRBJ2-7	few	ASSPEDSFYEQY
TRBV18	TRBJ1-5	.	ASSRRDSNQPQH
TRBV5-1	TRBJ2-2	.	ASSLRTSETGELF
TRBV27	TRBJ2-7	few	ASSSASANRYEQY
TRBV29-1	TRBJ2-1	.	SVQTSSYNEQF
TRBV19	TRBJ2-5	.	ASSAGTGVLETQY
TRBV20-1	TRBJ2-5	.	SARDGETQY
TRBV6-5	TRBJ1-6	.	ASRGQGFHSPLH
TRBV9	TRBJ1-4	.	ASSRQGYNEKLF
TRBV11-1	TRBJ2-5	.	ASSPGLQETQY
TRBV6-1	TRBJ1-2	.	ASSVGDSFTGYGYT
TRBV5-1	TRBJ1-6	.	ASSFSLGLGSPLH
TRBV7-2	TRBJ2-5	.	ASRLGTSGLTGTQY
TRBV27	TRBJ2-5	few	ASSLYSRVRETQY
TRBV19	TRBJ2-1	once	ASSSTSGRVEQF
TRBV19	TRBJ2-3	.	ASSIFSSTDTQY
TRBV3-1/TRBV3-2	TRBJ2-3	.	ASSQAPSKRASGGTDTQY
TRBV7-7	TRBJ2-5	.	ASSLDRKETQY
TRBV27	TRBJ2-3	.	ASSNPPGQGSDTQY
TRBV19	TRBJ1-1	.	ASIRPPGQGMNTEAF
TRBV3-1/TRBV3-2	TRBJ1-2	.	ASSQGTGTNYGYT
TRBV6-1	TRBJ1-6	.	ASSEALRTFSRSSYNSPLH
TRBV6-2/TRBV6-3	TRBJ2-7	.	ASSYTDRGSYEQY
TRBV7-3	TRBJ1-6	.	ASSLGPGVNSPLH
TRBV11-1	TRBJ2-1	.	ASSYRQGREQF
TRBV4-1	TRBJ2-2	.	ASSQRTQGPATGELF
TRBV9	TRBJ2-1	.	ASSLGLAENEQF
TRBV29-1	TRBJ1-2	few	SVEGKGQGYGYT
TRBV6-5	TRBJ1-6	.	ASSYTRGSPLH
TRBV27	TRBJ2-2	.	ASRPSGSTGELF
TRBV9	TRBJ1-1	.	ASSTGDWNTEAF
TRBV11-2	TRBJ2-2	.	ASSLLLAQNTGELF
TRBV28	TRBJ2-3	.	ASSWTSIADTQY
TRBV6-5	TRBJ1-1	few	ASNLEPRTEAF
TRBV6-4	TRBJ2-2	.	ASSALAGSGTGELF
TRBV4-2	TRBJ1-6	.	ASSQDLTGLNSPLH
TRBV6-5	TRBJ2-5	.	ASSMDRGSETQY
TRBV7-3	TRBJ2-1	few	ASSELAGVGNEQF
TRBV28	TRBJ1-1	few	ASSLFLGTTNTEAF
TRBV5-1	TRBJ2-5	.	ASSLVDRGSETQY
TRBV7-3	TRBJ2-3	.	ASSLNGGGADTQY
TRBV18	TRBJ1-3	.	ASNEMRLPSGNTIY
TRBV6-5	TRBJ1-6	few	ASIYRGNSPLH
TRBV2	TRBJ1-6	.	ASSELSQGHNSPLH
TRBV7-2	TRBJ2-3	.	ASSGLAVTDTQY
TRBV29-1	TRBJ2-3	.	SVAAVGGENTDTQY
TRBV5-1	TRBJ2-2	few	ASSLALAGNTGELF
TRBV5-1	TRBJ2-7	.	ASSSGTALGPFYEQY
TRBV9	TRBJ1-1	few	ASSVATGGVERAF
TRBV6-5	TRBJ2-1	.	ASRRSFLEYNEQF
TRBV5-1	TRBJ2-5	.	ASSLGSHDRETQY
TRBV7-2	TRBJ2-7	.	ASSLSTSGAYEQY